What follows are 31 T cell receptor beta chains derived from one specimen sequenced in a study of T-cell memory formation after mild COVID-19. Each CDR3 protein gets one entry after TCRdb re-called the 5' RACE reads with MiXCR. The table has 200,000 or so distinct CDR3 sequences, more than 8% seen once. The sample comprised PBMCs or a T cell subset sorted from them (not recorded which). All receptors derive from a young man who had mild COVID-19 (a few samples of this study predate the infection). Cell type and time point are not known.

This clonotype was found a few times. V gene TRBV2 combines with J gene TRBJ2-1, with D hard to call. The V gene's germline CDR1 is SNHLY and CDR2 FYNNEI. CDR3 length: 15 amino acids. Trimming took 6 bases from V and 0 from J, leaving 12 bases between them. The CDR3 sequence is CASRRERSSYNEQFF. Here the CDR3 DNA reads TGTGCCAGCAGAAGAGAGCGCAGCTCCTACAATGAGCAGTTCTTC.

This clonotype has a count of ten or more. The chain uses TRBV7-2 and TRBJ2-1; 11 bases map to TRBD2. Germline CDR1 SGHTA, CDR2 FQGNSA. Trimming cost V 3 bases and J 7 bases; bases outside gene matches: 8. The CDR3 consists of 16 residues. The CDR3 DNA follows: TGTGCCAGCAGCTTTAGCGGGGGGGCCTTCGGGAATGAGCAGTTCTTC. Protein product: CASSFSGGAFGNEQFF.

A few counts support this clonotype. The CDR3 bases are TGTGCCAGCAGTTCCCCGAATCAGCCCCAGCATTTT. Translated: CASSSPNQPQHF. The V and J genes are TRBV28 and TRBJ1-5; D is uncertain. The CDR3 spans 12 residues. V was clipped by 4 bases and J by 4 bases, with 5 bases between them. CDR1 is MDHEN and CDR2 is SYDVKM in the germline V gene.

This clonotype was detected only a few times. This chain connects TRBV6-2 or TRBV6-3 to TRBJ2-3, with a tentative D call TRBD2 (5 bases). The V and J ends lost 6 bases and 6 bases respectively, with 16 bases between them. CDR3 length: 14 amino acids. Germline V gene data show CDR1 as MNHEY and CDR2 as SVGEGT. The CDR3 region is CASSPTSIVDTQYF. DNA of the CDR3: TGTGCCAGCAGCCCAACTAGTATTGTGGATACGCAGTATTTT.

The chain joins TRBV7-2 to TRBJ1-1; D perhaps matches TRBD1 (5 bases). This CDR3 has 16 residues. Germline V gene data show CDR1 as SGHTA and CDR2 as FQGNSA. Trimming left V 1 base short and J 3 bases short, with 15 bases between. This CDR3 is CASSLGGVRGDTEAFF. The CDR3 DNA follows: TGTGCCAGCAGCTTAGGGGGCGTAAGGGGTGACACTGAAGCTTTCTTT.

This clonotype was counted a few times. Written as DNA, the CDR3 is TGTGCCAGCAGTGAAGCCGGCAATTCACCCCTCCACTTT. This encodes CASSEAGNSPLHF. The genes are TRBV6-1 and TRBJ1-6; D unresolved. This CDR3 has 13 residues. The germline CDR1 and CDR2 sequences are MNHNS and SASEGT. V gave up 0 bases and J gave up 7 bases, with 4 bases separating them.

The chain carries TRBV2 and TRBJ1-1; D might be TRBD1 (5 bases). Trimming left V 8 bases short and J 3 bases short, with 16 bases between. In germline, CDR1 is SNHLY, CDR2 FYNNEI. The CDR3 length is 14 residues. CDR3 bases: TGTGCCAGCCAGGGATCGGGGGTTGACACTGAAGCTTTCTTT. Its translation is CASQGSGVDTEAFF.

V gene TRBV20-1 combines with J gene TRBJ2-5, with TRBD2 matching over 8 bases. Germline values: CDR1 DFQATT, CDR2 SNEGSKA (reference sequence). The CDR3 spans 15 residues. The ends lost 6 bases at V and 0 bases at J; junction bases unmatched: 9. As DNA, the CDR3 is TGCAGTGCCAAGGGCGCGGGAGGATACCAAGAGACCCAGTACTTC. This sequence encodes CSAKGAGGYQETQYF.

There are a few counts of this clonotype. The chain uses TRBV2 and TRBJ2-7, with D perhaps matching TRBD1 (5 bases). Germline V gene lookup returns CDR1 SNHLY and CDR2 FYNNEI. Between the trimmed V and J ends, which lost 4 bases and 2 bases, there was a span of 12 bases. The CDR3 sequence is 14 residues long. The CDR3 is CASSGTIATYEQYF. CDR3 in DNA: TGTGCCAGCAGTGGGACAATAGCCACCTACGAGCAGTACTTC.

This clonotype has only a few counts. The chain links TRBV7-2 to TRBJ2-5; 13 positions match TRBD2. The CDR3 covers 14 residues. J lost 8 bases, V lost 1 base, and 1 base had no gene match. Germline CDR1 reads SGHTA; CDR2 reads FQGNSA. CDR3 protein: CASSLVGLAGTQYF. The CDR3 DNA reads as TGTGCCAGCAGCTTAGTGGGACTAGCGGGAACCCAGTACTTC.

This clonotype was detected a few times. The chain joins TRBV7-2 to TRBJ2-1; D ambiguous. The CDR3 is 13 amino acids. V gave up 5 bases and J gave up 12 bases, with 17 bases separating them. Per the germline V gene, CDR1 is SGHTA and CDR2 is FQGNSA. CDR3 DNA sequence: TGTGCCAGCAGCCGCCCGCCCGCCCCCGGGCAGTTCTTC. This encodes CASSRPPAPGQFF.

V usage is TRBV5-1 and J usage is TRBJ1-1; D not certain. The CDR3 spans 14 residues. CDR1 SGHRS and CDR2 YFSETQ come from the germline V gene. V lost 4 bases to trimming and J lost 11 bases, with 21 bases between them. This CDR3 is CASSIQPPTERAFF. The CDR3 region has the DNA TGCGCCAGCAGCATTCAACCCCCGACTGAGAGGGCTTTCTTT.

The table lists this clonotype with a few counts. V usage is TRBV7-8 and J usage is TRBJ1-5; D is perhaps TRBD1 (5 bases). Germline values: CDR1 SGHVS, CDR2 FQNEAQ. This CDR3 has 16 amino acids. V lost 5 bases and J 0 bases, leaving 14 bases between the germline ends. CDR3 sequence: CASSKSGRNSNQPQHF. The CDR3 bases are TGTGCCAGCAGCAAGTCGGGACGAAATAGCAATCAGCCCCAGCATTTT.

The V gene is TRBV5-1, the J gene TRBJ2-3; 12 bases are a match to TRBD2. The CDR3 runs to 15 residues. V lost 3 bases and J lost 8; bases outside the gene matches: 7. CDR1 is SGHRS and CDR2 is YFSETQ in the germline V gene. In DNA form, the CDR3 reads TGCGCCAGCAGCTCTGGGCTAGCGGGGGGGACTACGCAGTATTTT. Residues: CASSSGLAGGTTQYF.

The gene calls are TRBV5-6 and TRBJ1-1; D unclear. This CDR3 has 13 residues. V lost 4 bases and J lost 4, with 11 bases in between. The V gene's germline CDR1 is SGHDT and CDR2 YYEEEE. CDR3 sequence (DNA): TGTGCCAGCAGCCGCATAGGGAGCACTGAAGCTTTCTTT. It yields the protein CASSRIGSTEAFF.

This chain joins TRBV6-5 and TRBJ2-4; D unresolved. V lost 3 bases, J lost 7 bases, and 13 bases lay in between. Germline V gives CDR1 MNHEY, CDR2 SVGAGI. The CDR3 is 14 residues long. CDR3 sequence: CASSYQTTRNIQYF. The CDR3 DNA is TGTGCCAGCAGTTATCAGACAACCCGGAACATTCAGTACTTC.

The chain links TRBV12-3 or TRBV12-4 to TRBJ1-2; D unresolved. The CDR3 length is 16 residues. Trimming removed 6 bases at V and 4 bases at J, with 21 bases between. CDR3 in amino acids: CASSPMGGIISYGYTF. The CDR3 region has the DNA TGTGCCAGCAGCCCCATGGGCGGGATCATTAGCTATGGCTACACCTTC.

This clonotype was observed a few times. The chain recombines TRBV7-3 with TRBJ2-1; 9 bases align to TRBD1. CDR3 size: 15 residues. The germline V gene encodes CDR1 SGHTA and CDR2 FQGTGA. The V segment lost 0 bases and the J segment 6 bases; nucleotides outside the gene matches: 3. The CDR3 DNA follows: TGTGCCAGCAGCTTAACGGGACAGGGATCCAATGAGCAGTTCTTC. Protein: CASSLTGQGSNEQFF.

This clonotype was seen many times. This chain connects TRBV10-2 to TRBJ2-3; D remains unclear. CDR3 length: 14 amino acids. V shed 8 bases and J shed 3 bases, with 15 bases lying between them. From germline, CDR1 is WSHSY and CDR2 SAAADI. This CDR3 reads CASGSSYRTDTQYF. DNA for the CDR3: TGCGCCAGCGGCTCCTCCTATAGAACAGATACGCAGTATTTT.

This clonotype was seen repeatedly, ten times or more. The chain joins TRBV10-2 to TRBJ2-5, with D unclear. This CDR3 contains 11 residues. The V end lost 4 bases, the J end lost 13 bases, and 13 bases lay between the germline ends. Germline CDR1 reads WSHSY; CDR2 reads SAAADI. The CDR3 DNA is TGCGCCAGCAGTGTTTCCGGGTTTACGTACTTC. Its protein is CASSVSGFTYF.

In this sample, this clonotype turned up a few times. The rearrangement joins TRBV18 to TRBJ1-1; weak D call: TRBD1 (5 bases). V dropped 0 bases and J dropped 0 bases, with 11 bases sitting between them. The germline CDR1 and CDR2 sequences are KGHSH and LQKENI. The CDR3 extends over 16 amino acids. The CDR3 spells CASSPPSGHLNTEAFF. The CDR3 coding sequence is TGTGCCAGCTCACCACCGTCCGGACACCTGAACACTGAAGCTTTCTTT.

The chain combines TRBV27 with TRBJ1-1; D uncertain. CDR3 length: 14 amino acids. The V end lost 6 bases, the J end lost 0 bases, and 11 bases lay between the germline ends. Germline CDR1 and CDR2: MNHEY and SMNVEV (reference sequence). CDR3 sequence: CASRDRPMNTEAFF. The DNA of the CDR3 is TGTGCCAGCAGAGACCGCCCCATGAACACTGAAGCTTTCTTT.

The J gene is TRBJ1-4, the V gene TRBV7-8; no reliable D call. Germline V lookup: CDR1 SGHVS, CDR2 FQNEAQ. There are 13 residues in the CDR3. Trimming stripped 4 bases from V and 15 bases from J, with 18 bases between. Written as DNA, the CDR3 is TGTGCCAGCAGCTCCACAGCAAGATCAAACGTGTTTTTT. This gives the protein CASSSTARSNVFF.

This clonotype was seen ten or more times. V and J are TRBV7-9 and TRBJ2-1, with a tentative D call TRBD2 (6 bases). Trimming removed 8 bases at V and 6 bases at J, with 14 bases between. This CDR3 has 13 amino acids. Germline lookup yields CDR1 SEHNR and CDR2 FQNEAQ (reference sequence). As DNA, the CDR3 is TGTGCCAGCCGCAGGGAGGAGGGCAATGAGCAGTTCTTC. Its protein product is CASRREEGNEQFF. The full variable domain, in which reference TRBV7-9 and TRBJ2-1 provide the parts outside the CDR3, is DTGVSQNPRHKITKRGQNVTFRCDPISEHNRLYWYRQTLGQGPEFLTYFQNEAQLEKSRLLSDRFSAERPKGSFSTLEIQRTEQGDSAMYLCASRREEGNEQFFGPGTRLTVL.

At least ten counts were recorded for this clonotype. This chain connects TRBV12-3 or TRBV12-4 to TRBJ2-7, with 8 bases fitting TRBD1. CDR3 length: 12 residues. J gave up 2 bases and V 7 bases, and 1 base lay outside the gene matches. CDR3 sequence reads: CASKGQAYEQYF. The CDR3 DNA follows: TGTGCCAGCAAGGGACAGGCCTACGAGCAGTACTTC.

This chain links TRBV5-1 with TRBJ2-6; either TRBD1 or TRBD2 may supply D (6 bases each). The germline V gene has CDR1 SGHRS and CDR2 YFSETQ. The CDR3 extends over 18 amino acids. Trimming stripped 3 bases from V and 2 bases from J, with 18 bases between. CDR3 nucleotide sequence: TGCGCCAGCAGCTCGGGAAGGGGGGTGCTGACTGGGGCCAACGTCCTGACTTTC. Encoded protein: CASSSGRGVLTGANVLTF.

The V call is TRBV28, the J call TRBJ2-2, with unresolved D. From germline, CDR1 is MDHEN and CDR2 SYDVKM. The CDR3 is 15 amino acids. V was pared by 2 bases and J by 3 bases, with 10 bases between. The DNA of the CDR3 is TGTGCCAGCAGTTTAGGGCTTGGGGACACCGGGGAGCTGTTTTTT. As protein: CASSLGLGDTGELFF.

At least ten counts were recorded for this clonotype. The chain links TRBV20-1 to TRBJ2-7; no clear D gene. This CDR3 has 13 residues. The V and J ends lost 3 bases and 2 bases respectively, with 11 bases between them. Germline CDR1 reads DFQATT; CDR2 reads SNEGSKA (reference sequence). The chain's CDR3 is CSASGGRTYEQYV. The CDR3 coding sequence is TGCAGTGCTAGCGGTGGGCGGACCTACGAGCAGTACGTC.

This clonotype was seen only a few times. V is TRBV4-2 and J is TRBJ2-5; the match to TRBD1 covers 7 bases. The CDR3 is made up of 14 amino acids. The J segment lost 2 bases and the V segment lost 4 bases, leaving 4 bases of the junction unmatched. Germline V CDR1 and CDR2: LGHNA, YNFKEQ. The chain's CDR3 is CASSRGGQQETQYF. In DNA form, the CDR3 reads TGTGCCAGCAGCCGAGGGGGCCAACAAGAGACCCAGTACTTC.

The chain recombines TRBV18 with TRBJ1-6; D is possibly TRBD1 (5 bases). The V end was cut by 3 bases, the J end by 10 bases, with 19 bases between. CDR1 is KGHSH, CDR2 LQKENI, per germline. The CDR3 is made up of 16 amino acids. The CDR3: CASSPNRDLRHSPLHF. The CDR3 nucleotides read TGTGCCAGCTCACCGAACCGGGACCTGAGACACTCACCCCTCCACTTT.

The chain has TRBV9 and TRBJ2-3; a weak D match, TRBD2 (6 bases). CDR1 and CDR2 from the germline V gene are SGDLS and YYNGEE. Trimming removed 0 bases from V and 11 bases from J, with 7 bases in between. The CDR3 covers 11 residues. Here the CDR3 DNA reads TGTGCCAGCAGCGTAGGTAGCGGGCAGTATTTT. Translation: CASSVGSGQYF.